The source of this T cell receptor (beta chain) is a study of a mutant IDH1 vaccine in newly diagnosed glioma. At the level of the study: Radiotherapy, temozolomide, or both had been given previously, and both were given to most. Points from the study as a whole: The authors found pseudoprogression apparently unrelated to changes in top peripheral T cell clonotypes.

Note on this clone: Its antigen is still unknown.

Indicated time point: baseline, week 1 (first vaccination visit). As to treatment: pre-vaccination baseline after standard-of-care therapy. Patients carried new grade 3 or 4 IDH1-mutant astrocytomas lacking nuclear ATRX. TCRdb's copy holds only in-frame clones and misses some; the assay was immunoSEQ multiplex PCR. Of 12,000 to 15,000 clones listed, 85% to 90% are singletons. Germline CDR1 and CDR2: WSHSY and SAAADI. V lost 8 bases to trimming and J lost 6 bases, with 14 bases between them. The CDR3 spans 13 residues. The chain uses TRBV10-2 and TRBJ2-1; D could derive from TRBD1 or TRBD2 (5 bases each). The sequencing here drew on PBMCs, taken from a glioma patient treated with radiotherapy, temozolomide or both. This sequence originates from a woman in her 40s with glioma. Some clones in this sample may be carry-over from other donors' samples. CDR3 in amino acids: CASSQGETNEQFF. The CDR3 nucleotides read TGCGCCAGCTCCCAGGGAGAGACCAATGAGCAGTTCTTC.